This is a list of T cell receptor beta chains from one sample in a study of PD-L1 blockade in urothelial cancer. Data came from immunoSEQ multiplex PCR; TCRdb stores just in-frame clones and leaves some out. The profile covers some 79,000 clones, with roughly 82% appearing a single time and approximately 9.5% taken by the ten largest. The sample in question was PBMCs, obtained around atezolizumab (anti-PD-L1) treatment. These TCRs come from an older man with urothelial cancer. Both conserved end residues are part of each CDR3. Fields, in order: D gene, V gene, J gene, clone size, CDR3 protein, CDR3 DNA. The D gene is left open where the match is weak. Clone sizes are given selectively: once, few, many, or a class where the clone is expanded.

D: TRBD1; V: TRBV15; J: TRBJ1-2; size: once; CDR3: CATSRDRDSESYGYTF; DNA: TGTGCCACCAGCAGAGATCGGGACAGCGAATCCTATGGCTACACCTTC
D: TRBD2; V: TRBV7-8; J: TRBJ2-7; size: NA; CDR3: CASSPRGGLGLEQYF; DNA: TGTGCCAGCAGCCCTCGGGGGGGGCTGGGACTCGAGCAGTACTTC
D: NA; V: TRBV5-1; J: TRBJ1-1; size: NA; CDR3: CASSVDPEGMNTEAFF; DNA: TGCGCCAGCAGCGTCGATCCAGAGGGAATGAACACTGAAGCTTTCTTT
D: TRBD1; V: TRBV5-1; J: TRBJ1-4; size: NA; CDR3: CASSDGTVVNEKLFF; DNA: TGCGCCAGCAGCGACGGGACAGTCGTTAATGAAAAACTGTTTTTT
D: TRBD1; V: TRBV5-4; J: TRBJ1-2; size: NA; CDR3: CASSPRTGILYGYTF; DNA: TGTGCCAGCAGCCCCCGGACAGGGATTCTCTATGGCTACACCTTC
D: NA; V: TRBV11-2; J: TRBJ1-2; size: NA; CDR3: CASSLFRGDGYTF; DNA: TGTGCCAGCAGCCTCTTCAGGGGAGATGGCTACACCTTC
D: TRBD1; V: TRBV6-5; J: TRBJ1-1; size: NA; CDR3: CASSWNRGGTEAFF; DNA: TGTGCCAGCAGTTGGAACAGGGGGGGGACTGAAGCTTTCTTT
D: TRBD1; V: TRBV7-3; J: TRBJ2-3; size: NA; CDR3: CASSEWGTGPTDTQYF; DNA: TGTGCCAGCAGCGAGTGGGGGACAGGCCCTACAGATACGCAGTATTTT
D: NA; V: TRBV6-5; J: TRBJ1-1; size: NA; CDR3: CASSSIDTEAFF; DNA: TGTGCCAGCAGTTCAATAGACACTGAAGCTTTCTTT
D: NA; V: TRBV27; J: TRBJ2-7; size: NA; CDR3: CASRPGTPAYEQYF; DNA: TGTGCCAGCAGACCCGGGACACCAGCCTACGAGCAGTACTTC
D: TRBD1; V: TRBV7-9; J: TRBJ2-7; size: NA; CDR3: CASSFRQGSSYEQYF; DNA: TGTGCCAGCAGCTTCCGACAGGGTAGCTCCTACGAGCAGTACTTC
D: NA; V: TRBV5-5; J: TRBJ2-7; size: NA; CDR3: CASSFFPGPTYEQYF; DNA: TGTGCCAGCAGCTTTTTCCCAGGCCCAACCTACGAGCAGTACTTC
D: NA; V: TRBV19; J: TRBJ2-3; size: NA; CDR3: CASSYASSTDTQYF; DNA: TGTGCCAGCTCCTATGCGTCTAGCACAGATACGCAGTATTTT
D: NA; V: TRBV13; J: TRBJ1-1; size: NA; CDR3: CASSLSRDLTEAFF; DNA: TGTGCCAGCAGCTTATCAAGAGATCTCACTGAAGCTTTCTTT
D: TRBD2; V: TRBV25-1; J: TRBJ2-2; size: NA; CDR3: CASSDFPGGGELFF; DNA: TGTGCCAGCAGTGATTTCCCGGGGGGCGGGGAGCTGTTTTTT
D: NA; V: TRBV7-3; J: TRBJ1-1; size: NA; CDR3: CASSFGGTFTEAFF; DNA: TGTGCCAGCAGCTTTGGAGGGACCTTCACTGAAGCTTTCTTT
D: NA; V: TRBV7-9; J: TRBJ1-6; size: NA; CDR3: CASSLGDNNSPLHF; DNA: TGTGCCAGCAGCTTAGGGGACAATAATTCACCCCTCCACTTT
D: TRBD2; V: TRBV10-1; J: TRBJ2-7; size: NA; CDR3: CASSVDSGRGEQYF; DNA: TGCGCCAGCAGTGTGGATTCTGGGAGGGGCGAGCAGTACTTC
D: NA; V: TRBV6-5; J: TRBJ1-2; size: NA; CDR3: CASRGYSTNYGYTF; DNA: TGTGCCAGTCGAGGGTACAGCACTAACTATGGCTACACCTTC
D: TRBD1; V: TRBV19; J: TRBJ1-2; size: NA; CDR3: CASSTTGGVGDGYTF; DNA: TGTGCCAGTAGTACAACAGGGGGCGTGGGAGATGGCTACACCTTC
D: NA; V: TRBV9; J: TRBJ2-4; size: NA; CDR3: CASSPQGWGDGKNIQYF; DNA: TGTGCCAGCAGCCCCCAAGGGTGGGGGGATGGCAAAAACATTCAGTACTTC
D: NA; V: TRBV5-1; J: TRBJ2-3; size: NA; CDR3: CASNPTGFSTDTQYF; DNA: TGCGCCAGCAACCCTACCGGGTTTAGCACAGATACGCAGTATTTT
D: NA; V: TRBV6-5; J: TRBJ2-7; size: NA; CDR3: CASSSLGGGGIYEQYF; DNA: TGTGCCAGCAGTTCCCTGGGCGGGGGCGGCATCTACGAGCAGTACTTC
D: TRBD1; V: TRBV13; J: TRBJ2-7; size: NA; CDR3: CASSRSTPGTGGFYEQYF; DNA: TGTGCCAGCAGTCGTAGTACCCCCGGGACAGGGGGATTCTACGAGCAGTACTTC
D: NA; V: TRBV4-3; J: TRBJ1-5; size: medium-sized; CDR3: CASSRSRENNQPQHF; DNA: TGCGCCAGCAGCCGATCTCGGGAGAACAATCAGCCCCAGCATTTT
D: TRBD1; V: TRBV15; J: TRBJ2-7; size: NA; CDR3: CATSRDRTGSYEQYF; DNA: TGTGCCACCAGCAGAGACAGGACAGGATCCTACGAGCAGTACTTC
D: TRBD1; V: TRBV19; J: TRBJ2-1; size: NA; CDR3: CASSADRGFYNEQFF; DNA: TGTGCCAGTAGTGCGGACAGGGGCTTCTACAATGAGCAGTTCTTC
D: TRBD1; V: TRBV5-1; J: TRBJ2-7; size: few; CDR3: CASSFQGDEQYF; DNA: TGCGCCAGCAGCTTCCAGGGGGACGAGCAGTACTTC
D: TRBD2; V: TRBV11-2; J: TRBJ2-1; size: NA; CDR3: CASSRLAGNEQFF; DNA: TGTGCCAGCAGCCGACTAGCTGGTAATGAGCAGTTCTTC
D: NA; V: TRBV4-1; J: TRBJ2-5; size: few; CDR3: CASSQGGAGETQYF; DNA: TGCGCCAGCAGCCAGGGCGGGGCTGGCGAGACCCAGTACTTC
D: NA; V: TRBV7-2; J: TRBJ1-5; size: few; CDR3: CASSLGRVQPQHF; DNA: TGTGCCAGCAGCTTAGGACGGGTGCAGCCCCAGCATTTT
D: TRBD2; V: TRBV11-3; J: TRBJ2-5; size: NA; CDR3: CASSRTSGDGETQYF; DNA: TGTGCCAGCAGCAGGACTAGCGGGGACGGGGAGACCCAGTACTTC
D: TRBD1; V: TRBV5-1; J: TRBJ1-2; size: few; CDR3: CASSLGQGDTYGYTF; DNA: TGCGCCAGCAGCTTGGGACAGGGGGACACCTATGGCTACACCTTC
D: TRBD2; V: TRBV7-9; J: TRBJ2-5; size: NA; CDR3: CASSLSFWGGETQYF; DNA: TGTGCCAGCAGCTTAAGCTTCTGGGGGGGAGAGACCCAGTACTTC
D: TRBD1; V: TRBV6-5; J: TRBJ2-7; size: NA; CDR3: CASSTRQGHYEQYF; DNA: TGTGCCAGCAGCACTCGACAGGGGCATTACGAGCAGTACTTC
D: NA; V: TRBV28; J: TRBJ2-2; size: NA; CDR3: CASSSTGNTGELFF; DNA: TGTGCCAGCAGTTCAACAGGGAACACCGGGGAGCTGTTTTTT
D: TRBD2; V: TRBV4-1; J: TRBJ2-1; size: NA; CDR3: CASSQGSGGTKFF; DNA: TGCGCCAGCAGCCAAGGTTCGGGGGGGACAAAGTTCTTC
D: NA; V: TRBV27; J: TRBJ2-3; size: once; CDR3: CASSFAQRTDTQYF; DNA: TGTGCCAGCAGTTTTGCGCAACGGACAGATACGCAGTATTTT
D: TRBD1; V: TRBV6-1; J: TRBJ1-2; size: NA; CDR3: CASSAERTGREYYGYTF; DNA: TGTGCCAGCAGTGCAGAACGGACAGGGAGGGAATACTATGGCTACACCTTC
D: NA; V: TRBV29-1; J: TRBJ2-3; size: NA; CDR3: CSTTSTDTQYF; DNA: TGCAGCACCACTAGCACAGATACGCAGTATTTT
D: NA; V: TRBV18; J: TRBJ1-1; size: once; CDR3: CASSPTQQGNTEAFF; DNA: TGTGCCAGCTCACCCACACAGCAAGGGAACACTGAAGCTTTCTTT
D: TRBD1; V: TRBV5-8; J: TRBJ1-2; size: NA; CDR3: CASSLQGVYGYTF; DNA: TGTGCCAGCAGCTTACAGGGGGTCTATGGCTACACCTTC
D: NA; V: TRBV7-2; J: TRBJ1-1; size: few; CDR3: CASSLGGQQNTEAFF; DNA: TGTGCCAGCAGCTTAGGAGGGCAGCAGAACACTGAAGCTTTCTTT
D: NA; V: TRBV11-3; J: TRBJ2-1; size: once; CDR3: CASSPGPIGGRRAIDEQFF; DNA: TGTGCCAGCAGCCCAGGTCCAATTGGAGGGCGGCGGGCAATCGATGAGCAGTTCTTC
D: TRBD1; V: TRBV2; J: TRBJ1-5; size: NA; CDR3: CASRPDRGSNQPQHF; DNA: TGTGCCAGCAGACCGGACAGGGGCAGCAATCAGCCCCAGCATTTT
D: NA; V: TRBV6-5; J: TRBJ1-1; size: few; CDR3: CASISDGNTEAFF; DNA: TGTGCCAGCATAAGCGACGGCAACACTGAAGCTTTCTTT
D: NA; V: TRBV7-8; J: TRBJ2-2; size: NA; CDR3: CASSPPFHTGELFF; DNA: TGTGCCAGCAGCCCTCCTTTCCACACCGGGGAGCTGTTTTTT
D: TRBD1; V: TRBV11-2; J: TRBJ2-5; size: NA; CDR3: CASSLSPLTGGLGETQYF; DNA: TGTGCCAGCAGCTTATCCCCGCTAACAGGGGGCTTAGGAGAGACCCAGTACTTC
D: TRBD2; V: TRBV5-1; J: TRBJ2-1; size: NA; CDR3: CASSVTSGSNNEQFF; DNA: TGCGCCAGCAGCGTAACAAGCGGGAGTAATAATGAGCAGTTCTTC
D: TRBD1; V: TRBV11-3; J: TRBJ1-2; size: NA; CDR3: CASSSAGQPSGIGSYTF; DNA: TGTGCCAGCAGCTCCGCGGGACAGCCCTCGGGAATCGGTAGCTACACCTTC
D: TRBD2; V: TRBV19; J: TRBJ2-7; size: NA; CDR3: CANIVVLAGSYEQYF; DNA: TGTGCCAACATAGTCGTCCTAGCGGGCTCCTACGAGCAGTACTTC
D: NA; V: TRBV6-1; J: TRBJ2-1; size: once; CDR3: CASSEWQGTYNEQFF; DNA: TGTGCCAGCAGTGAATGGCAGGGTACGTACAATGAGCAGTTCTTC
D: TRBD1; V: TRBV6-5; J: TRBJ1-2; size: few; CDR3: CASSPQGAVYYGYTF; DNA: TGTGCCAGCAGTCCACAGGGGGCGGTCTACTATGGCTACACCTTC
D: TRBD2; V: TRBV10-3; J: TRBJ2-5; size: NA; CDR3: CAISESLSSGGYQETQYF; DNA: TGTGCCATCAGTGAGTCGCTCTCTAGCGGGGGGTATCAAGAGACCCAGTACTTC
D: TRBD1; V: TRBV7-3; J: TRBJ2-4; size: once; CDR3: CASSLDREDIQYF; DNA: TGTGCCAGCAGCTTGGACAGGGAGGACATTCAGTACTTC
D: NA; V: TRBV9; J: TRBJ1-4; size: NA; CDR3: CASSANPGHTTNEKLFF; DNA: TGTGCCAGCAGCGCTAACCCCGGACACACAACTAATGAAAAACTGTTTTTT
D: NA; V: TRBV25-1; J: TRBJ1-2; size: NA; CDR3: CASSEGGGGYTF; DNA: TGTGCCAGCAGTGAGGGAGGGGGTGGCTACACCTTC
D: TRBD1; V: TRBV11-3; J: TRBJ1-2; size: NA; CDR3: CASSLRQGLDYGYTF; DNA: TGTGCCAGCAGCCTACGACAGGGTTTGGACTATGGCTACACCTTC
D: TRBD2; V: TRBV19; J: TRBJ2-3; size: few; CDR3: CASSTTSGHTDTQYF; DNA: TGTGCCAGTAGTACGACTAGCGGGCACACAGATACGCAGTATTTT
D: TRBD1; V: TRBV25-1; J: TRBJ2-7; size: NA; CDR3: CASSAGTGRPYEQYF; DNA: TGTGCCAGCAGTGCGGGGACAGGGCGCCCCTACGAGCAGTACTTC